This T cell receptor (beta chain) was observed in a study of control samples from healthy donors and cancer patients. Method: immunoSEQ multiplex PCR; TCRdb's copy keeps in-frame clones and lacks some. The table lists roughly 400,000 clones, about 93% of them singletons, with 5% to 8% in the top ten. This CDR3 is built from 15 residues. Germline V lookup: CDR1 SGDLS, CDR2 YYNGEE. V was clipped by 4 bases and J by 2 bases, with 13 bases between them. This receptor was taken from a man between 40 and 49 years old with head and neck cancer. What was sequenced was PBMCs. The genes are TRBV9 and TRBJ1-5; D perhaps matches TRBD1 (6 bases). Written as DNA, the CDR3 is TGTGCCAGCAGCACCCGGGACACCGGCAATCAGCCCCAGCATTTT. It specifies CASSTRDTGNQPQHF.